This entry features one TCR beta chain sequence. Its antigen remains undetermined. No base quality values were provided; no much bigger clone lies one nucleotide off. From its cysteine to its phenylalanine, the CDR3 spans 16 amino acids. Just CDR3 DNA is preserved here, 48 bases in frame from base 1. CDR1 SGHAT and CDR2 FQNNGV are derived from the germline V gene. V has 4 bases trimmed and J has 4 bases trimmed; junction bases matching no gene number 9. RNA was extracted using the RNeasy kit, and roughly 0.45 to 1 ug of the RNA was reverse transcribed with random hexamers. TCR beta CDR3 regions were amplified with the immunoSEQ multiplex PCR assay covering 54 Vbeta and 13 Jbeta segments. To correct PCR amplification bias, a synthetic template baseline was used for both primer optimization and computational correction. Under the source paper's analysis protocol: Reads were annotated to V, D and J genes according to IMGT and were analyzed with immunoSEQ Analyzer, with only productive sequences retained. Clonality was computed as one minus Shannon entropy normalized by log2 of the number of productive unique sequences. Public and private clones were assessed among the 100 most prevalent clones of each patient and control. Clones were defined as Susac-specific when absent from the healthy and MS cohorts, from about 1,100 published viral clones and from other ImmuneACCESS disease sequences. TCRdb reanalyzed the raw reads on its own, using fastp at Q25 for trimming and MiXCR for clone calling, and kept in-frame beta chains. Every distinct CDR3 protein forms one entry, paired with its most common genes and DNA. None of the V and J calls come from the authors' own analysis; TCRdb made them. Across this sample there are some 160,000 distinct CDR3 sequences, with 90% to 95% seen only once. Clones ranked in the top ten supply around 0.16% of the sample.

The data were taken from a study of CD8 T cells in Susac syndrome (dated 2019 in TCRdb). Notes on the research overall: Repertoire sequencing was used to test whether CD8+ T cell activation and differentiation in Susac syndrome was antigen driven. The clonality of the CD8+ T cell repertoire was compared across over 9 healthy donors, around 14 Susac syndrome patients and under 17 multiple sclerosis patients.

Peripheral blood CD8+ and CD4+ T cells from healthy donors, Susac syndrome patients and multiple sclerosis patients were profiled by high-throughput TCR beta sequencing. Treatment-naive patients with stable or active relapsing-remitting disease fulfilling revised McDonald criteria were used as multiple sclerosis controls. Bulk CD8+ and CD4+ T cells were purified by magnetic negative isolation, whereas CD8+ TEMRA cells were enriched by FACS. Blood was drawn into EDTA tubes, processed within 24 hours, and PBMCs were isolated by density gradient centrifugation. PBMCs intended for TCR sequencing were frozen in liquid nitrogen and were later thawed in a 37 degrees C water bath. A purity of at least 90% was achieved for sorted or isolated CD4+, CD8+ and CD8+ TEMRA cells. Study-wide findings and limitations: The number of individuals in the TCR sequencing and HLA analysis was recognized as being relatively small.

In this chain, TRBV11-2 is recombined with TRBJ2-5, with 10 middle bases fitting TRBD2. The specimen sequenced was CD8+ T cells from PBMCs. The receptor comes from a human donor with multiple sclerosis. For the CDR3, the sequence is CASSSTSGLALETQYF. The DNA reads TGTGCCAGCAGCTCCACCTCGGGACTAGCGTTAGAGACCCAGTACTTC.